Sequencing of this T cell receptor (beta chain) was carried out in a study of blood T cell repertoires in COVID-19 (dated by TCRdb to 2020 to 2022). Background for the entire study: The collaborator samples originated in the United States, Italy and Spain and spanned the acute and convalescent phases of COVID-19. The prospective study material was composed of cDNA or gDNA derived from T cells, B-cell-depleted T cells, or PBMCs. The repertoires were released in a freely available public database intended as a resource for research on the immune response to SARS-CoV-2. A de-identified subject ID, COVID-19 status, age in years and sex were almost always included in the sample metadata. The samples were drawn from two sources: the first 160 participants of the ongoing ImmuneRACE study, and fewer than 1,500 subjects contributed by 6 global collaborators. The dataset comprised deeply sampled blood TCRbeta repertoires from subjects exposed to, actively infected with, or recovered from COVID-19. Where HLA class I and class II types were available, the types were taken from metadata supplied by the sample provider, not from assay-based typing. The paper's findings and limits, for the study overall: The amount of clinical and demographic metadata varied by source and participant and was provided uncurated.

A word on this clone: Its antigen remains undetermined. No qualities accompany the bases; no much larger clone lies one base away.

The CDR3 spans 13 residues, from the cysteine through the phenylalanine. CDR3 DNA is the only sequence kept; it has 39 bases, read in frame from the first base. The collaborating institutions used their own protocols to collect whole blood in K2EDTA tubes. For TCRbeta analysis, collaborator samples were shipped as frozen whole blood, as isolated PBMCs, or as DNA extracted from either sample type. TCRbeta CDR3 regions were amplified from genomic DNA by means of the immunoSEQ Assay, a bias-controlled multiplex PCR. The source study handled its data this way. Nucleated cell counts per sample were estimated from amplification of reference gene primers within the assay. To quantify the absolute abundance of each unique TCRbeta CDR3 rearrangement, sequence reads were collapsed and filtered. Productive Simpson clonality was computed per sample as the square root of Simpson's diversity index over productive rearrangements. The source is immuneACCESS, and TCRdb retained only in-frame sequences with V and J called. Part of the clones is not carried over; for the studies checked, unresolved V genes explain less than half of this, and the remainder is unexplained. V and J calls and clone size are given by that table; D and trimming were obtained from the DNA. In all, the sample holds 90,000 to 130,000 clones, and about 80% of those were seen once. The ten largest make up around 4% of the sample.

Material: peripheral blood. The TCR originated in a woman aged 80 or older with acute or convalescent COVID-19. The chain is assembled from TRBV12-2 and TRBJ2-7; the D call of TRBD2 is as the table states it, not checked on the DNA. TRBV12-2 is a pseudogene. The CDR3: CASRLDYTGEQYF. The DNA sequence follows: TGTGCAAGTCGCTTAGACTATACGGGCGAGCAGTACTTC.